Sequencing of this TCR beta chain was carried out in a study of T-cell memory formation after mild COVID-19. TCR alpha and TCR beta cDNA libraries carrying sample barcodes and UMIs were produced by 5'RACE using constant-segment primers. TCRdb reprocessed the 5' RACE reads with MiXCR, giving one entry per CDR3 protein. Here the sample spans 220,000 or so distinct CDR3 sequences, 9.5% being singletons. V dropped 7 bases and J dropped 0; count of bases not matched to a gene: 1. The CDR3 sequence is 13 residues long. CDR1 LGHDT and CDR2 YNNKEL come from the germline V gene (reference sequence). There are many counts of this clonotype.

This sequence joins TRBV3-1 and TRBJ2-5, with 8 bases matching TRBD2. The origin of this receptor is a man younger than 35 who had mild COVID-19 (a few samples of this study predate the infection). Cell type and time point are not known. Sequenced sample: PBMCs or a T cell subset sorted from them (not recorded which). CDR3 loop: CASTGGHQETQYF. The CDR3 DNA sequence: TGTGCCAGCACGGGGGGGCACCAAGAGACCCAGTACTTC.